This TCR beta chain was found in a study of blood T cells in healthy people across ages (dated by TCRdb to about 2015). In terms of the full investigation: In model experiments, template switching captured roughly one uniquely barcoded TCR beta cDNA molecule for every two T cells. To track age-related changes in TCR beta repertoire diversity, the study relied on deep sequencing normalized with unique cDNA molecular identifiers. To avoid experimental bias, donors of different ages were randomly spread across the sequencing lanes. Using the same blood draw, the study looked at two additional independent replicas of 1 million unique cDNA reads for two donors, one aged 18 to 29 and the other aged 80 or older. The donors were divided into four age groups: young (average around 16 years), middle-aged (about 41), aged (approximately 59) and long-lived (about 90). What the work shows at the level of the full study, not this receptor alone: Compared with the aged group, the long-lived group had more naive CD4+ T cells, fewer expanded clones and increased TCR diversity, a pattern suggesting age selection. As age increased, observed TCR beta diversity per million T cells dropped in a roughly linear way, and a significant reduction was already evident by age 40. Observed TCR beta diversity correlated strongly with the percentage of naive T cells measured by flow cytometry. Because profiling used bulk unsorted PBMCs, naive and antigen-experienced compartments could not be compared conclusively. Donor CMV infection status was unknown, potentially confounding age-related changes in expanded clonotypes. Estimates of total diversity based on one million sequenced T cells were considered lower bounds and underestimates.

V and J lose 5 bases and 1 base, and a span of 14 bases separates them. In the germline V gene, CDR1 corresponds to MDHEN and CDR2 to SYDVKM. Measured from the cysteine to the phenylalanine, the CDR3 is 15 residues long. The DNA shown is the 45-base CDR3, in frame from base 1. Receptor libraries were prepared by 5' RACE. Instrument on record: Illumina HiSeq 2500. A second PCR of roughly 7 to 11 cycles was performed with a sample-barcoded 5' primer and a J-beta primer mix. A unique molecular identifier was introduced onto each TCR beta cDNA molecule by a template-switch 5' adaptor carrying 12 random nucleotides. Each sample yielded at least 2.5 million CDR3-containing paired-end reads. The Mint cDNA synthesis kit, primed by a TRBC-specific oligonucleotide, was used to synthesize first-strand cDNA from all RNA. Following uracil-DNA glycosylase treatment, a first 18-cycle PCR with universal primers M1SS and BC2_uni_R was performed on all cDNA. On the authors' methods: For normalization, 1 million high-quality reads, each with a distinct molecular identifier, were randomly selected from each sample. Reads with shared molecular identifiers were discarded instead of being binned into consensus sequences. CDR3 identification, clonotype clustering and error correction used MiTCR with a Q25 quality threshold and the strictest error-elimination algorithm. A nonparametric unseen species model using Euler transformation provided a lower-bound estimate of total TCR beta diversity. TCRdb handled the public reads itself, with Q25 trimming in fastp and clone calling in MiXCR, and kept productive beta chains. Merged by CDR3 protein, the rows form single entries marked with the most common genes and DNA. The V and J calls reflect TCRdb's pipeline rather than the authors' work. Across this sample there are 1.5 million to 2 million distinct CDR3 sequences, with roughly 30% seen only once. 7.7% of the sample goes to the ten largest clones.

Donors were around 37 systemically healthy Caucasian individuals from Russia aged roughly 6 to 95 years. Each donor gave 9 to 10 milliliters of peripheral blood, collected into EDTA-treated Vacutainer tubes. Ficoll-Paque density-gradient centrifugation was used to isolate PBMCs, with at least 7 million obtained per sample. Total RNA, at least 5.5 micrograms per sample, was extracted from PBMCs with Trizol reagent. For every donor, flow cytometry on a PBMC aliquot measured the percentage of naive CD45RAhigh/CD27high T cells. Concerning this clonotype itself: This clone's antigen is unknown. Per-base quality was not reported, and no clone a single base away is much larger than it.

Rearrangement joined TRBV28 to TRBJ1-1; the D gene cannot be named for sure. The sequence was obtained from a woman in her twenties or thirties in good health. Sequencing was done on a sample of blood. The sequenced DNA: TGTGCCAGCAGTGGGTCTACAAGGGCGAACACTGAAGCTTTCTTT. Its amino acids are CASSGSTRANTEAFF.